This note documents a single TCR beta chain sequence. Its antigen remains unidentified. Trimming pared 4 bases from V and 6 bases from J, leaving 19 bases between. The CDR3 has 15 amino acids. Germline loops: CDR1 SGHRS, CDR2 YFSETQ. TCRdb's copy holds only in-frame clones and misses some; the assay was immunoSEQ multiplex PCR. The repertoire holds some 2,000,000 clones, with 85% to 95% as singletons. These data belong to a study of shared clonotypes between healthy human individuals. Study-level information: Every donor yielded three CD4 naive, three CD4 memory, two CD8 naive and one CD8 memory plate. Whole-study results and caveats: Having only a few donors restricted how much genetic and exposure-history diversity was captured. Relative to memory subsets, naive subsets generally showed larger estimated richness. Rarefaction gave evidence that sorted-subset sequencing remained incomplete despite large depth.

The chain has TRBV5-1 and TRBJ1-1; possibly TRBD1 for D (6 bases). Sample: naive CD4+ T cells sorted from blood. The subset is: CD45RA+ positively selected. The clonotype comes from a man aged 18 to 29 in good health. Written as DNA, the CDR3 is TGCGCCAGCAGCCCGGCTCGGGACACAAACGCTGAAGCTTTCTTT. This gives the protein CASSPARDTNAEAFF.